This TCR beta chain was captured in a study of blood T cell repertoires in COVID-19. In Seattle, patients joined the study during active infection and were tracked longitudinally. CDR3 length: 15 amino acids. CDR1 and CDR2 from the germline V gene are KGHSH and LQKENI. Trimming at V came to 5 bases and at J to 2 bases, leaving 4 bases not matched to a gene. Sequenced by immunoSEQ multiplex PCR; TCRdb stores in-frame clones only, minus some. Of 100,000 to 150,000 clones listed, 81% are singletons. V gene TRBV18 combines with J gene TRBJ1-3; 9 nucleotides match TRBD1. Sequencing used peripheral blood. The origin of this receptor is a man aged 25 to 40 with COVID-19, enrolled during active disease. The CDR3 DNA reads as TGTGCCAGCTCATCGGACAGGGGAGCTGGAAACACCATATATTTT. Translated, it gives CASSSDRGAGNTIYF.